Shown below are 17 T cell receptor beta chains from a single sample sequenced in a study of T cells after yellow fever vaccination. TCRdb recomputed calls from the 5' RACE reads with MiXCR, one row per CDR3 protein. The sample includes approximately 32,000 distinct CDR3 sequences, roughly 4.5% seen only once; the top ten take about half. Sequencing used CD8+ T cells sorted from PBMCs, obtained 5 days after the yellow fever booster vaccination. The source is a young man who received the YFV17D yellow fever vaccine.

This clonotype was recorded at least ten times. The chain has TRBV20-1 and TRBJ2-7; D may be TRBD2 (5 bases). CDR1 DFQATT and CDR2 SNEGSKA come from the germline V gene (reference sequence). The CDR3 runs to 14 residues. V was trimmed by 6 bases and J by 5 bases, leaving 20 bases between them. CDR3 amino acids: CSAEAPGSDDEQYF. The CDR3 bases are TGCAGTGCAGAAGCTCCGGGGTCGGACGACGAGCAGTACTTC.

At least ten counts were recorded for this clonotype. DNA of the CDR3: TGCGCCAGCAGCTTGGAAAGCCTCAGGGGGAATGAGCAGTTCTTC. This translates into CASSLESLRGNEQFF. The rearrangement links TRBV5-1 to TRBJ2-1, with 7 bases matching TRBD1. Germline loops: CDR1 SGHRS, CDR2 YFSETQ. The CDR3 sequence is 15 residues long. Trimming cost V 0 bases and J 7 bases; bases outside gene matches: 7.

This clonotype has at least ten counts. The chain uses TRBV9 and TRBJ2-3, with 10 nucleotides matching TRBD2. CDR1 is SGDLS and CDR2 is YYNGEE in the germline V gene. Germline trimming cut 4 bases from V and 6 bases from J; bases unmatched to any gene: 8. The CDR3 is 15 amino acids. CDR3 in DNA: TGTGCCAGCAGCCCCTTAGCGGGAGGCTCGGATACGCAGTATTTT. Protein: CASSPLAGGSDTQYF.

Ten or more counts support this clonotype. V is TRBV11-2 and J is TRBJ2-2, with 7 bases lining up with TRBD2. Germline CDR1 SGHAT, CDR2 FQNNGV. This CDR3 has 16 residues. With 1 base clipped from V and 5 bases from J, the junction kept 7 bases outside the gene matches. The CDR3 here is CASSLGGGRWTGELFF. In DNA, the CDR3 is TGTGCCAGCAGCTTAGGAGGCGGGAGATGGACCGGGGAGCTGTTTTTT.

By share, this clonotype ranks as medium-sized. The rearrangement joins TRBV28 to TRBJ2-7; D perhaps matches TRBD2 (5 bases). Germline V gene sequence: CDR1 MDHEN, CDR2 SYDVKM. The CDR3 has 11 residues. The ends were cut back, 6 bases at V and 6 bases at J, with 9 bases in the middle. This chain's CDR3 is CASSIGGEQYF. In DNA form, the CDR3 reads TGTGCCAGCAGCATCGGAGGCGAGCAGTACTTC.

Ten or more counts support this clonotype. The chain uses TRBV11-2 and TRBJ2-5, with D unclear. Per the germline V gene, CDR1 is SGHAT and CDR2 is FQNNGV. The CDR3 length is 11 residues. Trimming cost V 1 base and J 12 bases, with 9 bases left between them. CDR3 nucleotides: TGTGCCAGCAGCTTAGGAGGTCAGGAGTACTTC. This codes for CASSLGGQEYF.

This clonotype has a count of ten or more. This chain links TRBV4-2 with TRBJ2-7; 9 bases line up with TRBD1. Germline V gives CDR1 LGHNA, CDR2 YNFKEQ. This CDR3 has 15 amino acids. V shed 0 bases and J 2 bases; nucleotides not matched to a gene: 2. Here the CDR3 reads CASSQEGDRAYEQYF. CDR3 in DNA: TGTGCCAGCAGCCAAGAAGGGGACAGGGCCTACGAGCAGTACTTC.

This clonotype was recorded many times. The rearrangement joins TRBV6-5 to TRBJ2-1, with a tentative D call TRBD1 (6 bases). This CDR3 is built from 16 residues. Germline CDR1 is MNHEY and CDR2 is SVGAGI. The V and J ends lost 6 bases and 8 bases respectively, with 23 bases between them. This CDR3 reads CASSTPALQGYDEQFF. In DNA form, the CDR3 reads TGTGCCAGCAGCACACCAGCCCTCCAGGGGTACGATGAGCAGTTCTTC.

This clonotype was found many times. The rearrangement uses TRBV27 and TRBJ2-7, with D perhaps assigned TRBD1 or TRBD2 (5 bases each). The V end lost 5 bases, the J end lost 7 bases, and 18 bases lay between the germline ends. Germline V gene lookup returns CDR1 MNHEY and CDR2 SMNVEV (reference sequence). The CDR3 has 14 residues. CDR3 in amino acids: CASSPSGTQWEQYF. The CDR3 DNA is TGTGCCAGCAGTCCCTCTGGGACGCAGTGGGAGCAGTACTTC.

Comments on this clonotype: A much larger clone differs from this one at a single base, so this may be a read error. This sequence joins TRBV19 and TRBJ2-1; TRBD1 matches 7 bases. The length of the CDR3 is 17 residues. Per germline, CDR1 LNHDA and CDR2 SQIVND (reference sequence). The V and J ends lost 7 bases and 5 bases, in that order; junction bases with no gene match: 17. CDR3 DNA: TGTGCCAGTACTTCCCCTCACAGGGGTTGGGGCCACAATGAGCAGTTCTTC. Its translation is CASTSPHRGWGHNEQFF.

This clonotype was seen repeatedly, ten times or more. This chain uses TRBV29-1 with TRBJ2-7; D remains unclear. This CDR3 contains 10 residues. The V end was cut by 0 bases, the J end by 6 bases, with 3 bases between. The V gene's germline CDR1 is SQVTM and CDR2 ANQGSEA. CDR3 DNA sequence: TGCAGCGTTGAAGATACCGAGCAGTACTTC. It translates to CSVEDTEQYF.

The table lists this clonotype with many counts. V usage is TRBV6-5 and J usage is TRBJ2-2; no firm D call. This CDR3 region has 12 residues. Trimming shortened V by 3 bases and J by 6 bases, and 5 bases separated the two germline ends. CDR1 MNHEY and CDR2 SVGAGI come from the germline V gene. The chain's CDR3 is CASSYGAGELFF. The CDR3 DNA reads TGTGCCAGCAGTTATGGTGCCGGGGAGCTGTTTTTT.

This clonotype occurred many times. The chain employs TRBV29-1 and TRBJ2-2; tentative D call: TRBD1 (6 bases). Germline lookup yields CDR1 SQVTM and CDR2 ANQGSEA. Trimming removed 5 bases at V and 1 base at J, with 17 bases between. The CDR3 contains 16 residues. CDR3 nucleotides: TGCAGCGTTCGGACAGTCCAACCCGGGAACACCGGGGAGCTGTTTTTT. Residues: CSVRTVQPGNTGELFF.

This clonotype was picked up many times. The V gene is TRBV29-1, the J gene TRBJ2-7; tentatively, D is TRBD2 (5 bases). The CDR3 runs 12 residues. Germline CDR1 reads SQVTM; CDR2 reads ANQGSEA. V lost 3 bases to trimming and J lost 6 bases, with 12 bases between them. The CDR3 loop is CSVDHPAGEQYF. The CDR3 DNA reads TGCAGCGTTGACCATCCCGCGGGCGAGCAGTACTTC.

This clonotype was recorded at least ten times. This chain links TRBV20-1 with TRBJ2-7; D ambiguous. Germline assignment: CDR1 DFQATT and CDR2 SNEGSKA (reference sequence). V was shortened by 2 bases and J by 4 bases, with 6 bases between the two germline ends. The CDR3 loop spans 11 amino acids. CDR3 loop: CSARNLYEQYF. The DNA of the CDR3 is TGCAGTGCTAGAAATCTTTACGAGCAGTACTTC.

The table lists this clonotype with a few counts. The chain combines TRBV3-1 with TRBJ2-5; 10 bases align to TRBD2. The CDR3 runs to 18 residues. Germline loops: CDR1 LGHDT, CDR2 YNNKEL (reference sequence). The ends lost 0 bases at V and 2 bases at J; junction bases unmatched: 9. CDR3 bases: TGTGCCAGCAGCCAAGATCGCCTGCTAGCGGGAGATCAAGAGACCCAGTACTTC. Its translation: CASSQDRLLAGDQETQYF.

This clonotype was detected ten times or more. This sequence joins TRBV7-6 and TRBJ2-7, with D unclear. The CDR3 runs 13 residues. Trimming shortened V by 5 bases and J by 5 bases, and 13 bases separated the two germline ends. Germline lookup yields CDR1 SGHVS and CDR2 FNYEAQ. The CDR3 DNA reads as TGTGCCAGCAGCCTCAGTGGGATCCACGAGCAGTACTTC. Amino acid sequence: CASSLSGIHEQYF.